The 9 T cell receptor beta chains given below trace back to one sample, sequenced in a study of control samples from healthy donors and cancer patients. Clones were read by immunoSEQ multiplex PCR, and TCRdb kept only the in-frame ones, dropping some. The table has roughly 120,000 clones, about 89% seen once; the top ten hold 7.8%. The sequenced sample consisted of blood. The receptors shown here come from a woman aged 18 to 35 in good health.

The rearrangement links TRBV5-1 to TRBJ2-3; unclear D gene. The V end lost 4 bases, the J end lost 0 bases, and 9 bases lay between the germline ends. The V gene's germline CDR1 is SGHRS and CDR2 YFSETQ. This CDR3 has 14 residues. CDR3 protein: CASSGGPSTDTQYF. The CDR3 DNA is TGCGCCAGCAGCGGCGGACCGAGCACAGATACGCAGTATTTT.

The V gene is TRBV19, the J gene TRBJ1-3; D call uncertain. Between the trimmed V and J ends, which lost 6 bases and 0 bases, there was a span of 9 bases. The germline CDR1 and CDR2 sequences are LNHDA and SQIVND (reference sequence). There are 14 residues in the CDR3. The CDR3 DNA is TGTGCCAGTAGCCCGCAAACCTCTGGAAACACCATATATTTT. It specifies CASSPQTSGNTIYF.

V gene TRBV7-3 combines with J gene TRBJ2-3; 7 nucleotides align to TRBD2. V dropped 2 bases and J dropped 6; count of bases not matched to a gene: 14. In germline, CDR1 is SGHTA, CDR2 FQGTGA. The CDR3 spans 17 residues. The DNA for the CDR3 is TGTGCCAGCAGCTTACGTCCGAGGCGGGAGATTGTGGATACGCAGTATTTT. This gives the protein CASSLRPRREIVDTQYF.

The chain has TRBV28 and TRBJ1-1; tentative D call: TRBD1 (6 bases). The germline V gene has CDR1 MDHEN and CDR2 SYDVKM. This CDR3 region has 15 residues. Trimming left V 1 base short and J 4 bases short, with 13 bases between. As DNA, the CDR3 is TGTGCCAGCAGTTTATATAAACAGGGAAGCACTGAAGCTTTCTTT. Translation gives CASSLYKQGSTEAFF.

This clone was detected only once. The chain links TRBV20-1 to TRBJ1-5, with D possibly TRBD1 on 6 matching bases. Germline V CDR1 and CDR2: DFQATT, SNEGSKA (reference sequence). The CDR3 contains 14 residues. Trimming took 3 bases from V and 8 from J, leaving 17 bases between them. The DNA for the CDR3 is TGCAGTGCTAGTGAGACAGGTAGAGTAGAGCCCCAGCATTTT. This gives the protein CSASETGRVEPQHF.

The chain combines TRBV18 with TRBJ2-1; 10 bases are shared with TRBD1. Germline CDR1 and CDR2: KGHSH and LQKENI. The CDR3 is 14 residues long. Germline trimming cut 3 bases from V and 8 bases from J; bases unmatched to any gene: 4. In DNA, the CDR3 is TGTGCCAGCTCACCCAGACAGGGGGCCGATGAGCAGTTCTTC. Encoded protein: CASSPRQGADEQFF.

The V call is TRBV25-1, the J call TRBJ2-7, with 9 bases lining up with TRBD1. The CDR3 sequence is 16 residues long. The J segment lost 3 bases and the V segment lost 3 bases, leaving 9 bases of the junction unmatched. Germline values: CDR1 MGHDK, CDR2 SYGVNS. The CDR3 bases are TGTGCCAGCAGTGACCTCGTCGGGACAGGGCTCTACGAGCAGTACTTC. This encodes CASSDLVGTGLYEQYF.

The table lists this clone with a count of one. The CDR3 nucleotides read TGCAGCGTTCGGGGGGTAGGGAGGAATAGGAACACTGAAGCTTTCTTT. This codes for CSVRGVGRNRNTEAFF. The gene calls are TRBV29-1 and TRBJ1-1, with D maybe TRBD1 (5 bases). The germline V and J ends were trimmed by 5 bases and 1 base, with 20 bases remaining between them. This CDR3 contains 16 residues. Germline CDR1 and CDR2: SQVTM and ANQGSEA.

The chain links TRBV7-2 to TRBJ2-7; unclear D gene. V lost 4 bases and J lost 3, with 4 bases in between. Germline V lookup: CDR1 SGHTA, CDR2 FQGNSA. There are 11 residues in the CDR3. CDR3 region: CASSSRYEQYF. CDR3 bases: TGTGCCAGCAGCTCGCGCTACGAGCAGTACTTC.